This TCR beta chain was profiled in a study of OX40 agonist ivuxolimab in advanced cancers. Study summary: Patients receiving dose escalation had hepatocellular carcinoma, melanoma, renal cell or head and neck cancer. Study-wide results and caveats: At 0.1 to 3.0 mg/kg and by week 6, clonal expansion occurred in CD4+ and CD8+ blood T cells.

The protocol was immunoSEQ multiplex PCR, while the TCRdb copy is restricted to in-frame clones and leaves out a portion. In the table there are about 50,000 clones, about four fifths of which are singletons. At baseline, cycle 4 day 1, and cycle 7 day 1, blood was sampled. Concerning this clone itself: No antigen is known for it.

V lost 3 bases and J 8 bases, leaving 19 bases between the germline ends. Per germline, CDR1 GTSNPN and CDR2 SVGIG (reference sequence). The CDR3 sequence is 14 residues long. The chain has TRBV30 and TRBJ1-2; D is ambiguous. This sequence was found in an adult with an advanced solid tumor such as melanoma, head and neck, liver or kidney cancer. This specimen consisted of CD4+ or CD8+ T cells sorted from blood, obtained in a trial of the OX40 agonist ivuxolimab. In DNA form, the CDR3 reads TGTGCCTGGAGCTACGGGCCTAGGGTGGCGGGCTACACCTTC. This gives the protein CAWSYGPRVAGYTF.